Below, 25 T cell receptor beta chains from the same sample are listed, as sequenced in a study of T cell responses to AZD1222 COVID-19 vaccine. Libraries were prepared by immunoSEQ multiplex PCR; TCRdb keeps only in-frame clonotypes and omits some of them. The top ten hold 4% to 4.5% of the sample, which has about 180,000 clones, just under 90% seen once. Sample: peripheral blood, taken 28 days after the second dose of the MenACWY control vaccine. These receptor sequences come from an adult who received the MenACWY meningococcal vaccine as a control.

This chain joins TRBV28 and TRBJ1-2; D uncertain. V was pared by 2 bases and J by 0 bases, with 4 bases between. CDR1 is MDHEN, CDR2 SYDVKM, per germline. The CDR3 runs 13 residues. DNA of the CDR3: TGTGCCAGCAGTTTACGGGCTAACTATGGCTACACCTTC. Its translation is CASSLRANYGYTF.

The chain is built from TRBV27 and TRBJ2-5; D could derive from TRBD1 or TRBD2 (6 bases each). This CDR3 has 15 amino acids. The V end lost 4 bases, the J end lost 2 bases, and 14 bases lay between the germline ends. Germline-derived CDR1 and CDR2 are MNHEY and SMNVEV (reference sequence). CDR3 amino acids: CASSSEGGGQETQYF. The DNA of the CDR3 is TGTGCCAGCAGTTCCGAGGGGGGCGGGCAAGAGACCCAGTACTTC.

CDR3 in amino acids: CASSQQGLIYGYTF. The CDR3 DNA sequence: TGCGCCAGCAGCCAACAGGGGCTCATCTATGGCTACACCTTC. The gene calls are TRBV4-3 and TRBJ1-2; tentatively, D is TRBD1 (6 bases). The CDR3 is made up of 14 amino acids. With 2 bases removed from V and 4 bases from J, the gap between germline ends came to 11 bases. CDR1 is LGHNA, CDR2 YSLEER, per germline.

The count of this clone is one. The CDR3 protein is CASSQTGGYYEQYF. The DNA of the CDR3 is TGTGCCAGCTCCCAGACAGGGGGTTACTACGAGCAGTACTTC. The chain carries TRBV18 and TRBJ2-7, with TRBD1 matching 9 bases. CDR3 size: 14 residues. V was pared by 6 bases and J by 3 bases, with 6 bases of the junction left unmatched. The V gene's germline CDR1 is KGHSH and CDR2 LQKENI.

This chain links TRBV7-9 with TRBJ1-4; D gene ambiguous. Germline V gene sequence: CDR1 SEHNR, CDR2 FQNEAQ (reference sequence). Trimming removed 5 bases at V and 5 bases at J, with 6 bases between. This CDR3 spans 12 amino acids. The CDR3 loop is CASSTDNEKLFF. The CDR3 DNA sequence: TGTGCCAGCAGCACGGACAATGAAAAACTGTTTTTT.

The J gene is TRBJ2-5, the V gene TRBV27, with D possibly matching TRBD2 (5 bases). Germline assignment: CDR1 MNHEY and CDR2 SMNVEV (reference sequence). Trimming stripped 3 bases from V and 2 bases from J, with 13 bases between. This CDR3 region has 15 residues. CDR3 DNA: TGTGCCAGCAGTTTTTTCCCGGGAACTCAAGAGACCCAGTACTTC. Its protein product is CASSFFPGTQETQYF.

V gene TRBV6-5 combines with J gene TRBJ2-7; D is unclear. V dropped 4 bases and J dropped 3 bases, with 10 bases sitting between them. CDR1 MNHEY and CDR2 SVGAGI come from the germline V gene. The CDR3 has 13 amino acids. DNA of the CDR3: TGTGCCAGCAGTTCCGACACAAACTACGAGCAGTACTTC. As protein: CASSSDTNYEQYF.

J is TRBJ2-7 and V is TRBV14; a weak D match, TRBD1 (6 bases). The CDR3 has 15 amino acids. Germline CDR1 and CDR2: SGHDN and FVKESK. Trimming removed 4 bases from V and 7 bases from J, with 20 bases in between. The CDR3 DNA reads as TGTGCCAGCAGCCGGGTACAGGGTGTCCTACGGGAGCAGTACTTC. This sequence encodes CASSRVQGVLREQYF. Based on the CDR3 plus reference TRBV14 and TRBJ2-7, the full variable domain is EAGVTQFPSHSVIEKGQTVTLRCDPISGHDNLYWYRRVMGKEIKFLLHFVKESKQDESGMPNNRFLAERTGGTYSTLKVQPAELEDSGVYFCASSRVQGVLREQYFGPGTRLTVT.

V and J are TRBV7-9 and TRBJ1-2; 10 bases align to TRBD1. The germline V gene has CDR1 SEHNR and CDR2 FQNEAQ (reference sequence). The V gene end was trimmed by 4 bases and the J gene end by 5 bases; junction bases not matched to a gene: 13. This CDR3 has 17 residues. In DNA form, the CDR3 reads TGTGCCAGCAGCTGGAATCTTCCGGGACAGGGGAAATATGGCTACACCTTC. Encoded protein: CASSWNLPGQGKYGYTF.

The J gene is TRBJ2-7, the V gene TRBV15; maybe TRBD1 (6 bases). The CDR3 runs 16 residues. Per the germline V gene, CDR1 is LNHNV and CDR2 is YYDKDF (reference sequence). The V end lost 1 base, the J end lost 0 bases, and 13 bases lay between the germline ends. The CDR3 region is CATSRVPSDSSYEQYF. As DNA, the CDR3 is TGTGCCACCAGCAGAGTCCCCTCGGACAGCTCCTACGAGCAGTACTTC.

This rearrangement joins TRBV5-5 to TRBJ2-2; D remains unclear. CDR3 length: 16 amino acids. Germline V gene sequence: CDR1 SGHKS, CDR2 YYEKEE (reference sequence). Trimming cost V 1 base and J 3 bases, with 13 bases left between them. In DNA, the CDR3 is TGTGCCAGCAGCTTGCTTTGGGTCAAGGACACCGGGGAGCTGTTTTTT. Translated, it gives CASSLLWVKDTGELFF. Full variable domain (outside the CDR3, taken from reference TRBV5-5 and TRBJ2-2): DAGVTQSPTHLIKTRGQQVTLRCSPISGHKSVSWYQQVLGQGPQFIFQYYEKEERGRGNFPDRFSARQFPNYSSELNVNALLLGDSALYLCASSLLWVKDTGELFFGEGSRLTVL.

In this sample, this clone turned up once. The chain has TRBV27 and TRBJ2-7, with D maybe TRBD1 (5 bases). With 7 bases removed from V and 4 bases from J, the gap between germline ends came to 20 bases. This CDR3 spans 15 amino acids. Germline V gene lookup returns CDR1 MNHEY and CDR2 SMNVEV (reference sequence). This CDR3 reads CASKYDRSYGYEQYF. The CDR3 nucleotides are TGTGCCAGCAAATATGACAGAAGCTACGGGTACGAGCAGTACTTC.

The rearrangement joins TRBV4-3 to TRBJ2-3; D unresolved. V lost 5 bases to trimming and J lost 0 bases, with 24 bases between them. Germline assignment: CDR1 LGHNA and CDR2 YSLEER. This CDR3 has 19 residues. DNA of the CDR3: TGCGCCAGCAGCGAAAAACTCGGACGGCCAGATTCAAGCACAGATACGCAGTATTTT. Its protein is CASSEKLGRPDSSTDTQYF.

In its sample, this clone was seen once. The gene calls are TRBV7-9 and TRBJ1-2; possibly TRBD1 for D (6 bases). The CDR3 consists of 12 residues. From germline, CDR1 is SEHNR and CDR2 FQNEAQ (reference sequence). V was clipped by 5 bases and J by 7 bases, with 11 bases between them. CDR3 in amino acids: CASSQGSVGYTF. CDR3 DNA: TGTGCCAGCAGCCAGGGGTCAGTTGGCTACACCTTC.

The V and J genes are TRBV11-2 and TRBJ1-2; 8 positions match TRBD1. CDR3 length: 17 residues. V lost 5 bases and J lost 4; bases outside the gene matches: 15. Germline V gene data show CDR1 as SGHAT and CDR2 as FQNNGV. CDR3 region: CASSHSLIGTGGYGYTF. CDR3 coding DNA: TGTGCCAGCAGCCACTCACTAATCGGGACAGGAGGCTATGGCTACACCTTC.

The genes are TRBV19 and TRBJ1-4; D uncertain. The CDR3 sequence is 15 residues long. V was shortened by 7 bases and J by 8 bases, with 20 bases between the two germline ends. Germline assignment: CDR1 LNHDA and CDR2 SQIVND (reference sequence). The CDR3: CASTNQWGVSEKLFF. The CDR3 coding sequence is TGTGCCAGTACCAATCAATGGGGTGTCAGCGAAAAACTGTTTTTT. Supplemented by reference TRBV19 and TRBJ1-4, the full variable domain reads DGGITQSPKYLFRKEGQNVTLSCEQNLNHDAMYWYRQDPGQGLRLIYYSQIVNDFQKGDIAEGYSVSREKKESFPLTVTSAQKNPTAFYLCASTNQWGVSEKLFFGSGTQLSVL.

This chain joins TRBV6-5 and TRBJ1-5, with D unclear. This CDR3 spans 13 amino acids. Trimming took 6 bases from V and 6 from J, leaving 12 bases between them. Germline lookup yields CDR1 MNHEY and CDR2 SVGAGI. Written as DNA, the CDR3 is TGTGCCAGCAGCGAGCCCAAAAGTCAGCCCCAGCATTTT. Amino acid sequence: CASSEPKSQPQHF.

This chain joins TRBV4-1 and TRBJ2-6; D could derive from TRBD1 or TRBD2 (5 bases each). The CDR3 is 16 amino acids. V lost 1 base to trimming and J lost 6 bases, with 13 bases between them. The germline V gene encodes CDR1 MGHRA and CDR2 YSYEKL. CDR3 in amino acids: CASSQVWGREANVLTF. In DNA, the CDR3 is TGCGCCAGCAGCCAAGTCTGGGGACGGGAGGCCAACGTCCTGACTTTC.

The chain uses TRBV12-3 or TRBV12-4 and TRBJ2-3; 10 bases fit TRBD1. The CDR3 length is 12 residues. V was clipped by 5 bases and J by 9 bases; unmatched bases: 2. This CDR3 is CASSRGQGTQYF. The DNA of the CDR3 is TGTGCCAGCAGTCGGGGACAGGGGACGCAGTATTTT.

The CDR3 nucleotides are TGTGCCAGCAGTCCCGGTGGCAGCGTCTCCTACGAGCAGTACTTC. Its protein product is CASSPGGSVSYEQYF. The chain links TRBV28 to TRBJ2-7, with no clear D. V shed 5 bases and J shed 0 bases, with 14 bases lying between them. The germline CDR1 and CDR2 sequences are MDHEN and SYDVKM. The CDR3 has 15 amino acids.

The chain couples TRBV7-2 to TRBJ2-1; TRBD2 might be the D (6 bases). Per germline, CDR1 SGHTA and CDR2 FQGNSA. V lost 5 bases to trimming and J lost 6 bases, with 14 bases between them. CDR3 length: 14 amino acids. The CDR3 DNA reads TGTGCCAGCAGCCGCGGAGGGGCGGGCAATGAGCAGTTCTTC. Translating gives CASSRGGAGNEQFF. The entire variable domain, with the rest obtained from reference TRBV7-2 and TRBJ2-1, is as follows: GAGVSQSPSNKVTEKGKDVELRCDPISGHTALYWYRQSLGQGLEFLIYFQGNSAPDKSGLPSDRFSAERTGGSVSTLTIQRTQQEDSAVYLCASSRGGAGNEQFFGPGTRLTVL.

The CDR3 here is CAAKAPNYGYTF. The CDR3 bases are TGTGCCGCTAAGGCCCCCAACTATGGCTACACCTTC. The rearrangement links TRBV28 to TRBJ1-2; D is unclear. With 11 bases removed from V and 2 bases from J, the gap between germline ends came to 12 bases. The CDR3 is made up of 12 amino acids. CDR1 is MDHEN, CDR2 SYDVKM, per germline.

This chain links TRBV9 with TRBJ2-1, with 15 bases lining up with TRBD2. The CDR3 has 18 amino acids. V trimming: 1 base; J trimming: 4 bases; junction bases outside the gene matches: 6. Germline V CDR1 and CDR2: SGDLS, YYNGEE. The chain's CDR3 is CASSVSGGTSGRYNEQFF. CDR3 nucleotides: TGTGCCAGCAGCGTAAGTGGTGGGACTAGCGGGAGGTACAATGAGCAGTTCTTC.

This rearrangement joins TRBV28 to TRBJ1-5; D ambiguous. Trimming pared 1 base from V and 4 bases from J, leaving 14 bases between. This CDR3 contains 16 residues. Per the germline V gene, CDR1 is MDHEN and CDR2 is SYDVKM. The CDR3 loop is CASSLLPGGYNQPQHF. The CDR3 DNA reads as TGTGCCAGCAGTTTATTGCCGGGAGGGTATAATCAGCCCCAGCATTTT. The full variable domain, its missing parts supplied by reference TRBV28 and TRBJ1-5, is DVKVTQSSRYLVKRTGEKVFLECVQDMDHENMFWYRQDPGLGLRLIYFSYDVKMKEKGDIPEGYSVSREKKERFSLILESASTNQTSMYLCASSLLPGGYNQPQHFGDGTRLSIL.

V is TRBV27 and J is TRBJ2-7, with no clear D. The CDR3 spans 13 residues. Germline V gene sequence: CDR1 MNHEY, CDR2 SMNVEV (reference sequence). V lost 0 bases, J lost 4 bases, and 7 bases lay in between. CDR3 sequence: CASSLSFRYEQYF. The CDR3 nucleotides are TGTGCCAGCAGTTTATCTTTCAGATACGAGCAGTACTTC.